This TCR beta chain was identified during a study of blood T cell repertoires in COVID-19. As originally analysed: Cell counts per sample came from amplifying reference gene primers. The assay was immunoSEQ multiplex PCR, and TCRdb's table has in-frame clones only and misses some. V and J calls and clone size are copied from that table; D and trimming were computed from the DNA. Of 300,000 or so clones in the sample, 80% to 90% were seen once. The CDR3 length is 15 residues. CDR1 and CDR2 from the germline V gene are LGHNA and YNFKEQ. The V end was cut by 1 base, the J end by 8 bases, with 14 bases between.

This TCR was recovered from a man aged 45-60 years with active or convalescent COVID-19. Sequences were obtained from peripheral blood. The chain couples TRBV4-2 to TRBJ1-4; maybe TRBD1 (6 bases). The CDR3 loop is CASSQGQGSAEKLFF. The CDR3 bases are TGTGCCAGCAGCCAAGGTCAGGGGTCGGCCGAAAAACTGTTTTTT.